The 27 T cell receptor beta chains reported below all come from one sample, sequenced in a study of T cell clonality in common variable immunodeficiency. Using immunoSEQ multiplex PCR, the repertoire was profiled, and TCRdb retains in-frame clones only, with some absent. The repertoire consists of under 60,000 clones, none detected only once. Sequencing was done on a sample of peripheral blood mononuclear cells. These TCRs come from a person aged 18-70 years in good health.

This clone was counted between two and nine times. The CDR3 goes on 3 residues after the read ends, and that part is filled in from the germline J gene. J is TRBJ1-6 and V is TRBV2; 10 bases match TRBD1. V shed 7 bases, J shed 8 bases, and the junction held 11 bases outside the gene matches. This CDR3 has 16 residues. The germline V gene encodes CDR1 SNHLY and CDR2 FYNNEI. The CDR3 reads CASTKSPGTGDSPLHF. The DNA read from the CDR3 is TGTGCCAGCACCAAATCACCCGGGACAGGGGATTCACCC.

This clone was counted many times. The CDR3 extends 3 residues past the end of the read, so its final part is completed from the germline J gene. The V and J genes are TRBV29-1 and TRBJ2-1, with TRBD2 matching over 13 bases. After removal of 3 bases from V and 7 bases from J, the junction contained 0 bases not matched to a gene. The CDR3 consists of 13 residues. Germline V gene sequence: CDR1 SQVTM, CDR2 ANQGSEA. The CDR3 reads CSVETSGGNEQFF. The DNA read from the CDR3 is TGCAGCGTTGAGACTAGCGGGGGGAATGAG.

This clone was observed many times. The read ends 3 residues shy of where the CDR3 ends; the end is completed using the germline J gene. The gene calls are TRBV5-1 and TRBJ1-2; 7 bases map to TRBD1. This CDR3 has 16 residues. Trimming took 2 bases from V and 5 from J; bases not matched to a gene: 12. CDR1 is SGHRS and CDR2 is YFSETQ in the germline V gene. CDR3 DNA (partial): TGCGCCAGCAGCTTAGTAGACAGGGCTAAAGGGTATGGC. It translates to CASSLVDRAKGYG. The entire CDR3 sequence reads CASSLVDRAKGYGYTF.

This clone was detected ten times or more. The read gets to within 3 residues of the CDR3 end, and the germline J gene fills in the rest. The chain joins TRBV9 to TRBJ2-2; 11 nucleotides agree with TRBD1. The CDR3 has 15 residues. The germline V gene has CDR1 SGDLS and CDR2 YYNGEE. CDR3 DNA (partial): TGTGCCAGCAGCCCTTGGGACAGGGGGGATGAAAAG. Its translation: CASSPWDRGDEK. The whole CDR3 reads CASSPWDRGDEKLFF.

Note on this clone: Sequencing ends 3 residues short of the CDR3 end; the germline J gene provides the rest. The chain links TRBV23-1 to TRBJ1-2; D may be TRBD1 (6 bases). TRBV23-1 is filed as an ORF, its function uncertain. This CDR3 spans 21 amino acids. The CDR3 sequence is CASSQFRVRQDAPSSTDTYTF. The sequenced part of the CDR3 DNA is TGCGCCAGCAGTCAATTTCGGGTCCGACAGGATGCTCCTTCTAGCACAGATACC.

This clone was seen ten or more times. The read ends 3 residues early relative to the CDR3; the germline J gene fills the gap. The chain combines TRBV29-1 with TRBJ1-5, with 9 bases aligning to TRBD1. The CDR3 has 13 residues. Germline lookup yields CDR1 SQVTM and CDR2 ANQGSEA. With 6 bases clipped from V and 3 bases from J, the junction kept 3 bases outside the gene matches. The sequenced part of the CDR3 DNA is TGCAGCGTGGGGGACAGGGCCAATCAGCCC. This encodes CSVGDRANQP. The CDR3 reads in full as CSVGDRANQPQHF.

At least ten counts were recorded for this clone. The CDR3 goes on 3 residues after the read ends, and that part is filled in from the germline J gene. The chain is built from TRBV19 and TRBJ2-1; TRBD2 might be the D (6 bases). This CDR3 has 13 residues. Germline CDR1 reads LNHDA; CDR2 reads SQIVND (reference sequence). Trimming left V 1 base short and J 9 bases short, with 10 bases between. The CDR3 loop is CASSIGQGGEQFF. The sequenced part of the CDR3 DNA is TGTGCCAGTAGTATAGGGCAGGGAGGTGAG.

This clone occurred many times. With the read ending 3 residues before the CDR3 end, the germline J gene is used to fill in that end. The rearrangement uses TRBV7-2 and TRBJ2-7; the match to TRBD1 covers 7 bases. The trim removed 3 bases at V and 6 bases at J, leaving 5 bases unmatched. This CDR3 is built from 13 residues. Germline loops: CDR1 SGHTA, CDR2 FQGNSA. The DNA read from the CDR3 is TGTGCCAGCAGCTTCCATGACAGGGTCGAG. Translating gives CASSFHDRVE. The CDR3, in full, reads CASSFHDRVEQYF. The full variable domain, rest sourced from reference TRBV7-2 and TRBJ2-7, is GAGVSQSPSNKVTEKGKDVELRCDPISGHTALYWYRQSLGQGLEFLIYFQGNSAPDKSGLPSDRFSAERTGGSVSTLTIQRTQQEDSAVYLCASSFHDRVEQYFGPGTRLTVT.

The sample holds many counts of this clone. The read stops 3 residues short of the end of the CDR3; the missing end is completed from the germline J gene. The chain has TRBV7-8 and TRBJ2-2; TRBD2 might be the D (5 bases). V shed 2 bases and J shed 0 bases, with 10 bases lying between them. Germline V gene lookup returns CDR1 SGHVS and CDR2 FQNEAQ. The CDR3 runs 16 residues. Partial CDR3 DNA: TGTGCCAGCAGCTTACGGGGAAGCCCGAACACCGGGGAG. Amino acids: CASSLRGSPNTGE. The CDR3, in full, reads CASSLRGSPNTGELFF.

This clone was seen more than once but under ten times. CDR3 DNA (partial): TGCAGTGCTAGAGATCCAGCAGGGCCCAATCAGCCC. Translating it yields CSARDPAGPNQP. The full CDR3 is CSARDPAGPNQPQHF. The chain uses TRBV20-1 and TRBJ1-5; tentatively, D is TRBD1 (5 bases). The read ends 3 residues before the CDR3 terminus; that terminus is restored from the germline J gene. Deletions cut 0 bases from V and 3 bases from J, with 12 bases between. CDR3 length equals 15 residues. CDR1 is DFQATT, CDR2 SNEGSKA, per germline (reference sequence).

In this sample, this clone turned up many times. The CDR3 end is not reached by the read, which stops 3 residues before it; the germline J gene fills it in. The rearrangement joins TRBV4-1 to TRBJ2-3; 9 positions match TRBD1. After removal of 3 bases from V and 5 bases from J, the junction contained 12 bases not matched to a gene. The CDR3 length is 17 residues. Germline loops: CDR1 MGHRA, CDR2 YSYEKL. The CDR3 protein is CASSHIRTGAGVDTQYF. CDR3 bases read: TGCGCCAGCAGCCATATTCGGACAGGGGCAGGGGTAGATACG.

This clone was observed many times. Coverage ceases 3 residues before the CDR3 finishes, and the germline J gene fills in the end. The rearrangement joins TRBV7-2 to TRBJ2-7; D perhaps matches TRBD1 (6 bases). V was trimmed by 1 base and J by 5 bases, leaving 9 bases between them. The CDR3 has 13 amino acids. From germline, CDR1 is SGHTA and CDR2 FQGNSA. CDR3 protein: CASSLGRGDEQYF. Partial CDR3 DNA: TGTGCCAGCAGCTTAGGCAGGGGAGACGAG.

This clone showed up many times. The read is 3 residues too short to cover the CDR3 end, so that end is filled in from the germline J gene. J is TRBJ2-6 and V is TRBV20-1, with 12 bases matching TRBD2. J lost 2 bases, V lost 0 bases, and 11 bases had no gene match. The CDR3 spans 20 residues. CDR1 and CDR2 (germline): DFQATT, SNEGSKA (reference sequence). The CDR3 DNA, read in part, is TGCAGTGCTAGAGATGATCGTAAGACTAGCGGGAGCACTGGGGCCAACGTC. It specifies CSARDDRKTSGSTGANV. The whole CDR3 protein is CSARDDRKTSGSTGANVLTF.

CDR3 DNA (partial): TGTGCCAGCATTGGACTAGCGGGAGGTGAC. Its translation: CASIGLAGGD. The entire CDR3 protein is CASIGLAGGDYTF. The chain links TRBV2 to TRBJ1-2; D is ambiguous. The read comes to an end 3 residues before the CDR3 does, leaving the germline J gene to fill in the end. Looked up from germline, CDR1 is SNHLY and CDR2 is FYNNEI. The CDR3 extends over 13 amino acids.

CDR3 DNA, as far as it was read: TGTGCCAGCAGCGTCGTGGGACTACAAGAGACG. Protein product: CASSVVGLQET. The CDR3 as a whole reads CASSVVGLQETQYF. V is TRBV5-8 and J is TRBJ2-3; 7 bases are a match to TRBD2. The CDR3 is cut off 3 residues early in the read; its end comes from the germline J gene. The CDR3 has 14 amino acids. Germline lookup yields CDR1 SGHTS and CDR2 YDEGEE.

This clone was seen at least ten times. The CDR3 end lies 3 residues beyond the end of the read and is filled in from the germline J gene. The chain recombines TRBV5-1 with TRBJ1-4; TRBD1 agrees at 9 bases. The trim removed 4 bases at V and 0 bases at J, leaving 10 bases unmatched. The CDR3 spans 18 residues. In germline, CDR1 is SGHRS, CDR2 YFSETQ. The CDR3 is CASSPGQGHGTTNEKLFF. The part of the CDR3 DNA that was read is TGCGCCAGCAGCCCGGGACAGGGACACGGAACAACTAATGAAAAA. The full variable domain, rest sourced from reference TRBV5-1 and TRBJ1-4, is KAGVTQTPRYLIKTRGQQVTLSCSPISGHRSVSWYQQTPGQGLQFLFEYFSETQRNKGNFPGRFSGRQFSNSRSEMNVSTLELGDSALYLCASSPGQGHGTTNEKLFFGSGTQLSVL.

This clone was seen ten or more times. The CDR3 end is not reached by the read, which stops 3 residues before it; the germline J gene fills it in. The J gene is TRBJ2-2, the V gene TRBV5-1; perhaps TRBD1 as D (5 bases). The germline gives CDR1 SGHRS, CDR2 YFSETQ. CDR3 length equals 17 residues. Trimming cost V 0 bases and J 3 bases, with 15 bases left between them. This chain's CDR3 is CASSLGRMGQDTGELFF. The sequenced part of the CDR3 DNA is TGCGCCAGCAGCTTGGGTCGTATGGGGCAGGACACCGGGGAG. The whole variable domain, remainder taken from reference TRBV5-1 and TRBJ2-2, is KAGVTQTPRYLIKTRGQQVTLSCSPISGHRSVSWYQQTPGQGLQFLFEYFSETQRNKGNFPGRFSGRQFSNSRSEMNVSTLELGDSALYLCASSLGRMGQDTGELFFGEGSRLTVL.

In this sample, this clone turned up many times. The read terminates 3 residues ahead of where the CDR3 ends, so the germline J gene completes it. The chain combines TRBV7-8 with TRBJ2-3; D gene unclear. The germline V and J ends were trimmed by 7 bases and 5 bases, with 7 bases remaining between them. Germline CDR1 is SGHVS and CDR2 is FQNEAQ. The CDR3 is 11 residues long. CDR3: CASMGIDTQYF. The sequenced part of the CDR3 DNA is TGTGCCAGCATGGGCATAGATACG.

This clone was picked up many times. The sequence runs out 3 residues before the end of the CDR3; the remainder is reconstructed from the germline J gene. V usage is TRBV18 and J usage is TRBJ1-3, with 8 bases identical to TRBD1. The germline V gene encodes CDR1 KGHSH and CDR2 LQKENI. Trimming took 2 bases from V and 0 from J; bases not matched to a gene: 9. The CDR3 covers 18 residues. CDR3 region: CASSPTGQGIGSGNTIYF. The covered CDR3 bases are TGTGCCAGCTCACCAACAGGACAGGGAATCGGCTCTGGAAACACC.

This clone was recorded at least ten times. The missing CDR3 end, 3 residues past where the read stops, is filled in from the germline J gene. In the same sample, other DNA sequences code for this CDR3. This sequence joins TRBV19 and TRBJ1-2, with 8 bases aligning to TRBD1. With V trimmed by 6 bases and J by 7 bases, 10 bases remained unmatched. The CDR3 is 14 residues long. Germline loops: CDR1 LNHDA, CDR2 SQIVND (reference sequence). The CDR3 sequence: CASSDTGGGFGYTF. The CDR3 DNA, read in part, is TGTGCCAGTAGCGACACAGGGGGAGGATTTGGC.

This clone was seen at least ten times. A junction boundary mismatches the germline segment, possibly from a read error. The CDR3 end falls 3 residues outside the read, so it is completed with the germline J gene. The chain carries TRBV7-7 and TRBJ2-5, with TRBD2 matching over 11 bases. The germline gives CDR1 SSHAT, CDR2 FNYEAQ (reference sequence). CDR3 length: 18 residues. The CDR3 sequence: CASSLGGLAGGYQETQYF. Incomplete CDR3 DNA: TGTGCTAGCAGCTTAGGGGGGCTAGCGGGAGGCTACCAAGAGACC.

Many counts were recorded for this clone. Coverage ceases 3 residues before the CDR3 finishes, and the germline J gene fills in the end. The chain is built from TRBV7-2 and TRBJ2-1, with D maybe TRBD2 (7 bases). The CDR3 loop spans 14 amino acids. The V gene lost 1 base and the J gene lost 8 bases, with 12 bases spanning the gap. CDR1 is SGHTA, CDR2 FQGNSA, per germline. The CDR3 is CASSLDRGADEQFF. The part of the CDR3 DNA that was read is TGTGCCAGCAGCTTAGACCGGGGGGCGGATGAG.

This clone showed up many times. The read ends 3 residues early relative to the CDR3; the germline J gene fills the gap. This rearrangement joins TRBV20-1 to TRBJ2-7, with TRBD1 matching over 9 bases. The trim removed 6 bases at V and 6 bases at J, leaving 9 bases unmatched. This CDR3 has 13 residues. In germline, CDR1 is DFQATT, CDR2 SNEGSKA (reference sequence). CDR3 bases read: TGCAGTGCCACCGGGACAGGGTGGGCCGAG. Protein product: CSATGTGWAE. From start to end, the CDR3 is CSATGTGWAEQYF.

This clone was counted many times. The read gets to within 3 residues of the CDR3 end, and the germline J gene fills in the rest. The V and J genes are TRBV18 and TRBJ2-1; tentative D call: TRBD1 (5 bases). V was shortened by 4 bases and J by 6 bases, with 13 bases between the two germline ends. CDR1 is KGHSH and CDR2 is LQKENI in the germline V gene. The CDR3 spans 14 residues. CDR3 DNA, as far as it was read: TGTGCCAGCTCACAGACACAGGAATTCAATGAG. It encodes CASSQTQEFNE. The full CDR3 protein reads CASSQTQEFNEQFF. Based on the CDR3 plus reference TRBV18 and TRBJ2-1, the full variable domain is NAGVMQNPRHLVRRRGQEARLRCSPMKGHSHVYWYRQLPEEGLKFMVYLQKENIIDESGMPKERFSAEFPKEGPSILRIQQVVRGDSAAYFCASSQTQEFNEQFFGPGTRLTVL.

This clone occurred a few times. Sequencing ends 3 residues short of the CDR3 end; the germline J gene provides the rest. The J gene is TRBJ2-1, the V gene TRBV5-5; 8 bases match TRBD2. There are 14 residues in the CDR3. Germline trimming cut 4 bases from V and 7 bases from J; bases unmatched to any gene: 7. From germline, CDR1 is SGHKS and CDR2 YYEKEE (reference sequence). CDR3 region: CASSEGLASNEQFF. The part of the CDR3 DNA that was read is TGTGCCAGCAGCGAAGGACTAGCTAGTAATGAG. The complete variable domain, with remaining parts taken from reference TRBV5-5 and TRBJ2-1, reads DAGVTQSPTHLIKTRGQQVTLRCSPISGHKSVSWYQQVLGQGPQFIFQYYEKEERGRGNFPDRFSARQFPNYSSELNVNALLLGDSALYLCASSEGLASNEQFFGPGTRLTVL.

In this sample, this clone turned up many times. Read sequence stops 3 residues before the CDR3 end, and the germline J gene provides the missing end. The chain couples TRBV6-8 to TRBJ2-5; TRBD2 agrees at 7 bases. The germline CDR1 and CDR2 sequences are MNHGY and SAAAGT. J gave up 5 bases and V 8 bases, and 17 bases lay outside the gene matches. The CDR3 length is 16 residues. The CDR3 spells CASLHRGCGSWETQYF. The sequenced CDR3 bases are TGTGCCAGCTTGCATCGGGGGTGCGGGAGTTGGGAGACC.

This clone came up a few times. Germline and junction disagree at one end, which may indicate a read error. The CDR3 is cut off 3 residues early in the read; its end comes from the germline J gene. This chain joins TRBV5-1 and TRBJ1-1, with TRBD1 as a possible D gene (5 bases). Germline V gene lookup returns CDR1 SGHRS and CDR2 YFSETQ. The CDR3 is made up of 13 amino acids. The sequenced part of the CDR3 DNA is TGCGCCAGCAGCCGGACGGGGGTTTCTGAG. The encoded protein is CASSRTGVSE. The CDR3 reads in full as CASSRTGVSEAFF.